The present entry profiles one TCR beta chain with its context. What this receptor recognizes is not known. No per-base quality is available; no much larger clone lies one base away. This sample stems from a study of OX40 agonist ivuxolimab in advanced cancers. About the investigation overall: Ivuxolimab was a fully human IgG2 agonistic monoclonal antibody targeting the costimulatory receptor OX40 (CD134). Intravenous ivuxolimab was administered to patients every 2 weeks at six dose levels: 0.01, 0.1, 0.3, 1.5, 3 and 10 mg/kg. Of the roughly 53 patients in dose escalation, 19 had hepatocellular carcinoma, about 15 had melanoma, 9 had renal cell carcinoma and 9 had head and neck cancer. The dose-escalation cohort was 80% to 90% male with a mean age of about 60 years, ranging from roughly 23 to 79. Patients were allowed to have had prior anti-PD-1, anti-PD-L1 or anti-CTLA-4 therapy, and 30% to 40% of the dose-escalation patients had been treated with checkpoint inhibitors. Partial responses occurred in three dose-escalation patients, of whom one had hepatocellular carcinoma and two had cutaneous melanoma. Peripheral TCRbeta sequencing aimed to test whether ivuxolimab altered TCR sequence diversity and caused clonal T-cell expansion. The paper reports the monotherapy dose-escalation portion (N of about 51 patients) of the phase I ivuxolimab trial. Overall results and qualifications from the work: In the 0.1-3.0 mg/kg groups, partial responders had among the lowest normalized peripheral clonal expansion, particularly in CD8+ T cells. At doses of 0.1 to 3.0 mg/kg, clonal expansion of both CD4+ and CD8+ blood T cells was observed from baseline to week 6. The antigen specificity of the clonally expanded peripheral T cells was not determined. Low levels of normalized T-cell clonal expansion were also shown by some nonresponding patients. After ivuxolimab, CD8+ T cells had more expanded clones than CD4+ T cells on average.

At the junction V is shortened by 3 bases and J by 2 bases; bases outside the gene matches: 7. Including the terminal cysteine and phenylalanine, the CDR3 comprises 15 residues. Just the 45-base CDR3 DNA is kept, in frame starting at base 1. The CDR1 and CDR2 encoded by the germline V gene (reference sequence) are LNHNV and YYDKDF. Genomic DNA was extracted from sorted cells for sequencing of the TCRbeta CDR3 region. TCRbeta CDR3 regions were sequenced using the immunoSEQ Assay. TCRdb holds this immuneACCESS table with in-frame rearrangements only. Some clones are missing; in checked studies, unresolved V genes explain under half, and the rest has no known cause. In this sample the table shows some 100,000 clones, just over 90% of which occur a single time. The ten largest clones add up to under 0.4% of the sample. Patients with autoimmune disease history or receiving systemic immunosuppression were excluded from the trial. In every dose cohort, peripheral blood was drawn for TCR sequencing at baseline, cycle 4 day 1, and cycle 7 day 1. The samples were drawn from a first-in-human, open-label, multicenter phase I dose-escalation trial of ivuxolimab. Adults with locally advanced or metastatic melanoma, renal cell, hepatocellular, or head and neck squamous cell carcinoma were enrolled in the trial. Before TCR sequencing, CD4+ T cells and CD8+ T cells were sorted from peripheral blood as separate populations.

The receptor comes from an adult with an advanced solid tumor such as melanoma, head and neck, liver or kidney cancer. The input for sequencing was CD4+ or CD8+ T cells sorted from blood, taken in a trial of the OX40 agonist ivuxolimab. This receptor chain uses TRBV15 and TRBJ2-7, with 7 central nucleotides matching TRBD2. The nucleotide sequence reads as follows: TGTGCCACCAGCAGGGTGGCGGGAGAGGCCTACGAGCAGTACTTC. Protein translation: CATSRVAGEAYEQYF.